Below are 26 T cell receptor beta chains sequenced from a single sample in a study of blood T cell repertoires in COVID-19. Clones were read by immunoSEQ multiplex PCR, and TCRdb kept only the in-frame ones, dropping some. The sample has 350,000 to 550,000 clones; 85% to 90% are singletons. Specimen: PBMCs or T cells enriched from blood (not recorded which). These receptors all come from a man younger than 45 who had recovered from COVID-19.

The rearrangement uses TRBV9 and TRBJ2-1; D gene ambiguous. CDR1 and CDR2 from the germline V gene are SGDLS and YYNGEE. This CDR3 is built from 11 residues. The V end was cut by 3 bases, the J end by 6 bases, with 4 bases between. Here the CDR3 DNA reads TGTGCCAGCAGCGCACTCAATGAGCAGTTCTTC. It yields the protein CASSALNEQFF.

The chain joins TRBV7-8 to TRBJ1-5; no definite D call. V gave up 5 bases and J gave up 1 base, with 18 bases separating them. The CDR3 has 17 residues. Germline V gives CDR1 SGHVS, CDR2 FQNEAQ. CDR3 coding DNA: TGTGCCAGCAGCCCGCGGGGAACGGTATCCAGCAATCAGCCCCAGCATTTT. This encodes CASSPRGTVSSNQPQHF.

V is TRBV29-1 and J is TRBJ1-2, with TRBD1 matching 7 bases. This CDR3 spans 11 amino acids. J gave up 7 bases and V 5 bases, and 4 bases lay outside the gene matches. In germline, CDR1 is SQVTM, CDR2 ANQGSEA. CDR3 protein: CSVYTGAGYTF. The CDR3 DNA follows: TGCAGCGTTTACACAGGGGCTGGCTACACCTTC.

The CDR3 reads CASSLSSAGPPGYTF. The DNA of the CDR3 is TGTGCCAGCAGTTTATCGTCTGCAGGGCCCCCTGGCTACACCTTC. This chain uses TRBV27 with TRBJ1-2; D might be TRBD1 (5 bases). The CDR3 runs to 15 residues. Trimming left V 0 bases short and J 7 bases short, with 15 bases between. Germline V gene lookup returns CDR1 MNHEY and CDR2 SMNVEV (reference sequence).

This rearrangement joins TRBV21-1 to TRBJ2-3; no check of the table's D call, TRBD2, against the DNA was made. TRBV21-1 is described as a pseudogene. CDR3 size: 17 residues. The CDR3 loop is CASSKGSGRPRTDTQYF. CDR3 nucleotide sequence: TGTGCCAGCAGCAAAGGGAGCGGGAGGCCCCGCACAGATACGCAGTATTTT.

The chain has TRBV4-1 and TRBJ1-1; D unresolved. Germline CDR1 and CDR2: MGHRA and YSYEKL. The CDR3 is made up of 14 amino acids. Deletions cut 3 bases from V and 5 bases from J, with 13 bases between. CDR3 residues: CASSHPAPRTEAFF. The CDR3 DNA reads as TGCGCCAGCAGCCACCCGGCGCCGAGGACTGAAGCTTTCTTT.

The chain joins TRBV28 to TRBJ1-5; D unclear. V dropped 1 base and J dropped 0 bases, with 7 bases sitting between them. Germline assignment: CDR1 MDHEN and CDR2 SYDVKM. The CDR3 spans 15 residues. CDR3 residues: CASSLSGLSNQPQHF. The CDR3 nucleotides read TGTGCCAGCAGTTTATCGGGTCTTAGCAATCAGCCCCAGCATTTT.

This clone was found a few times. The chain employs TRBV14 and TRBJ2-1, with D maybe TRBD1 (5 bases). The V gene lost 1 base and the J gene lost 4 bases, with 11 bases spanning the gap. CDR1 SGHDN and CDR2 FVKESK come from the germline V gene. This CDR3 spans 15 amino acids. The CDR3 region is CASSQGTTEYNEQFF. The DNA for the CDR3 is TGTGCCAGCAGCCAAGGGACAACAGAATACAATGAGCAGTTCTTC.

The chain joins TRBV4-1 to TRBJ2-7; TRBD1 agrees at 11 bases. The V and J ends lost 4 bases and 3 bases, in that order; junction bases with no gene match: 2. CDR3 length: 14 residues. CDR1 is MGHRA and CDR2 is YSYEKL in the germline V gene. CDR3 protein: CASSRGTGGYEQYF. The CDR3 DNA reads TGCGCCAGCAGCCGAGGGACAGGGGGCTACGAGCAGTACTTC.

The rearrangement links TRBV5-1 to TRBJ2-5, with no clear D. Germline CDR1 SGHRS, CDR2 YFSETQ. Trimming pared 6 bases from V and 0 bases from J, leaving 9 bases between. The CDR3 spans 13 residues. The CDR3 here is CASTVHHQETQYF. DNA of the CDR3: TGCGCCAGCACAGTACACCACCAAGAGACCCAGTACTTC.

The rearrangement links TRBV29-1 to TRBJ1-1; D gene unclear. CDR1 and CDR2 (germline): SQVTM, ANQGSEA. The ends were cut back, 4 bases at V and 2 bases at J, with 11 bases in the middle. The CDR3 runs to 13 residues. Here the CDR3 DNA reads TGCAGCGTTGTAACCGTTCTAAACACTGAAGCTTTCTTT. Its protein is CSVVTVLNTEAFF.

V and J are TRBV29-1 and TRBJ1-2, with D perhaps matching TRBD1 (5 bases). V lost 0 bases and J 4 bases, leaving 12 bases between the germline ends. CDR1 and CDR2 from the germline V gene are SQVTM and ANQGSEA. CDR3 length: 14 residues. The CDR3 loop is CSVEDPRRVYGYTF. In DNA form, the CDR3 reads TGCAGCGTTGAAGATCCTCGCAGGGTCTATGGCTACACCTTC. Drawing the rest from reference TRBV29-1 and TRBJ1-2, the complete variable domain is SAVISQKPSRDICQRGTSLTIQCQVDSQVTMMFWYRQQPGQSLTLIATANQGSEATYESGFVIDKFPISRPNLTFSTLTVSNMSPEDSSIYLCSVEDPRRVYGYTFGSGTRLTVV.

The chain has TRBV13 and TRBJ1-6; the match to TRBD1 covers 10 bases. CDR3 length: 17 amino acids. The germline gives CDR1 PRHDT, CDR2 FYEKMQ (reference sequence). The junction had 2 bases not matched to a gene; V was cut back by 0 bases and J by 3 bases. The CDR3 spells CASSLGGDRGYNSPLHF. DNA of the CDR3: TGTGCCAGCAGCTTAGGTGGGGACAGGGGCTATAATTCACCCCTCCACTTT.

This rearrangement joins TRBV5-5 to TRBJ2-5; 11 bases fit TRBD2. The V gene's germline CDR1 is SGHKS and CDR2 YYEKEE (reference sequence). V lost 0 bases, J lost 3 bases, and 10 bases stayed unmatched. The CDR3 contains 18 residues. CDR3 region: CASSLADPGLAEKETQYF. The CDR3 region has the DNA TGTGCCAGCAGCTTGGCCGATCCGGGACTAGCGGAGAAAGAGACCCAGTACTTC.

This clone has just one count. Here the CDR3 DNA reads TGTGCCAGCAGCCCGACAGGGATGATCCACGAGCAGTACTTC. Its translation is CASSPTGMIHEQYF. This chain links TRBV5-4 with TRBJ2-7; 7 bases are shared with TRBD1. Germline CDR1 is SGHNT and CDR2 is YYREEE (reference sequence). The ends lost 4 bases at V and 5 bases at J; junction bases unmatched: 9. The CDR3 covers 14 residues. Filled out from reference TRBV5-4 and TRBJ2-7, the complete variable domain reads ETGVTQSPTHLIKTRGQQVTLRCSSQSGHNTVSWYQQALGQGPQFIFQYYREEENGRGNFPPRFSGLQFPNYSSELNVNALELDDSALYLCASSPTGMIHEQYFGPGTRLTVT.

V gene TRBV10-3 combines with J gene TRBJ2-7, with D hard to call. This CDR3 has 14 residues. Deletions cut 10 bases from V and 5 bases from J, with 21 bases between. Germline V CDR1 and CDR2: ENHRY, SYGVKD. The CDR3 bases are TGTGCCACCCGAGAGGCCTGGGTATCCGACGAGCAGTACTTC. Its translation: CATREAWVSDEQYF.

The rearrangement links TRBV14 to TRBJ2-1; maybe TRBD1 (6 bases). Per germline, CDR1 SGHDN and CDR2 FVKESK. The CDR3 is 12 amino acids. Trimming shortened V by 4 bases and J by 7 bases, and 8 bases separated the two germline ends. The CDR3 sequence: CASSPQGNEQFF. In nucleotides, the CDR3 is TGTGCCAGCAGCCCCCAGGGGAATGAGCAGTTCTTC.

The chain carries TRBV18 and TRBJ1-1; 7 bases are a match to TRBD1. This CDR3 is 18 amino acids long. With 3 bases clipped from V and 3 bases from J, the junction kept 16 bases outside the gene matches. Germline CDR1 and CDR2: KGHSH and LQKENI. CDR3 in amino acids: CASSPFNPRQGGHTEAFF. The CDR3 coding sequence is TGTGCCAGCTCACCCTTCAACCCTCGACAGGGTGGGCACACTGAAGCTTTCTTT.

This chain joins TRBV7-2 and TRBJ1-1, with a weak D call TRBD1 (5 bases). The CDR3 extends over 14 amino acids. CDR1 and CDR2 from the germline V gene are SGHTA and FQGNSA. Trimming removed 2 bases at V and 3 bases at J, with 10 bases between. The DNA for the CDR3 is TGTGCCAGCAGCTTAAGGAGACAGCACACTGAAGCTTTCTTT. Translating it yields CASSLRRQHTEAFF.

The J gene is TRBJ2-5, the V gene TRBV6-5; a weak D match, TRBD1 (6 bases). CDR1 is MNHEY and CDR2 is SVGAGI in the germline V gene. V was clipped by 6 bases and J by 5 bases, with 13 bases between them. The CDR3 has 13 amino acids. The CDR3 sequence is CASSPSRGETQYF. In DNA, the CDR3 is TGTGCCAGCAGCCCCAGTAGGGGGGAGACCCAGTACTTC.

CDR3 sequence reads: CASSLAPERNIQYF. Here the CDR3 DNA reads TGTGCCAGCAGCTTAGCCCCAGAAAGAAACATTCAGTACTTC. This chain links TRBV11-2 with TRBJ2-4; unclear D gene. Germline CDR1 SGHAT, CDR2 FQNNGV. V was pared by 1 base and J by 6 bases, with 10 bases between. CDR3 length: 14 amino acids.

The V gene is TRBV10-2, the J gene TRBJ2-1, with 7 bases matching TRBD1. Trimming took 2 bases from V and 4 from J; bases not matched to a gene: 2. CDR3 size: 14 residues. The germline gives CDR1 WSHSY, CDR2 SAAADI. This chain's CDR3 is CASSERGQYNEQFF. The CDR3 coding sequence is TGCGCCAGCAGTGAGAGGGGACAGTACAATGAGCAGTTCTTC.

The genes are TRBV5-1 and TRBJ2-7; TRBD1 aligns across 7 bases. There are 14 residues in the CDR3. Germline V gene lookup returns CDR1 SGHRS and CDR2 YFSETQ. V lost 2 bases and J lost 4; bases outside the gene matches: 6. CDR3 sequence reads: CASSLQGTLYEQYF. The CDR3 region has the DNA TGCGCCAGCAGCTTACAGGGGACCTTGTACGAGCAGTACTTC.

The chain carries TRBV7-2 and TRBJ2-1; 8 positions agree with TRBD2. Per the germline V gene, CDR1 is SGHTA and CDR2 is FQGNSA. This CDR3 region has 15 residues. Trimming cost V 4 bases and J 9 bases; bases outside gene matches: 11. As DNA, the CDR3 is TGTGCCAGCAGCTCCTACCCGACTAGCGCGGCTGAGCAGTTCTTC. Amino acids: CASSSYPTSAAEQFF.

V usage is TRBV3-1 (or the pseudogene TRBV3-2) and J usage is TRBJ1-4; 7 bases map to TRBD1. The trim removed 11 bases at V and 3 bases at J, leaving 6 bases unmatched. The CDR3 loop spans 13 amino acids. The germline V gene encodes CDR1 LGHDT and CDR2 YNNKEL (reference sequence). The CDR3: CAVQGQANEKLFF. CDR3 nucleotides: TGTGCCGTACAGGGGCAGGCTAATGAAAAACTGTTTTTT.

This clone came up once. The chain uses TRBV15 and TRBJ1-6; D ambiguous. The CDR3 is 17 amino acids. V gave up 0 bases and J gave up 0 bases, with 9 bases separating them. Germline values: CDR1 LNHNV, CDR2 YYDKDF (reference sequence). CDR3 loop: CATSRDGWSSYNSPLHF. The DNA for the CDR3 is TGTGCCACCAGCAGAGATGGATGGAGCTCCTATAATTCACCCCTCCACTTT.